What follows are 20 T cell receptor beta chains derived from one specimen sequenced in a study of T cell responses to AZD1222 COVID-19 vaccine. Some clones are missing from TCRdb's copy, which holds only in-frame ones; the method was immunoSEQ multiplex PCR. The table has 150,000 to 200,000 clones, approximately 93% seen once; the top ten hold 3% to 5%. The material sequenced was peripheral blood, taken on day 0 of AZD1222 vaccination. Receptor source: an adult in good health.

The V call is TRBV3-1 (or the pseudogene TRBV3-2), the J call TRBJ1-1, with 7 nucleotides matching TRBD1. Trimming at V came to 3 bases and at J to 10 bases, leaving 11 bases not matched to a gene. The V gene's germline CDR1 is LGHDT and CDR2 YNNKEL (reference sequence). The CDR3 covers 14 residues. As DNA, the CDR3 is TGTGCCAGCAGCCAGGCCGGGACAGCGGAATCAGCTTTCTTT. Its protein is CASSQAGTAESAFF.

This clone appeared a few times. J is TRBJ1-4 and V is TRBV18; tentative D call: TRBD1 (5 bases). This CDR3 spans 15 amino acids. V was clipped by 6 bases and J by 5 bases, with 16 bases between them. From germline, CDR1 is KGHSH and CDR2 LQKENI. CDR3 residues: CASSLRGTGNEKLFF. In DNA form, the CDR3 reads TGTGCCAGCTCCCTCCGAGGGACGGGGAATGAAAAACTGTTTTTT.

In nucleotides, the CDR3 is TGTGCCAGCAGCTTTATGAACGAGCAGTACTTC. Protein: CASSFMNEQYF. The chain is built from TRBV5-4 and TRBJ2-7, with unresolved D. Trimming left V 2 bases short and J 5 bases short, with 5 bases between. The CDR3 totals 11 residues. Germline assignment: CDR1 SGHNT and CDR2 YYREEE (reference sequence).

This chain joins TRBV9 and TRBJ2-1, with 10 bases that match TRBD2. Trimming cost V 1 base and J 2 bases; bases outside gene matches: 3. The CDR3 is made up of 16 amino acids. Germline V gene sequence: CDR1 SGDLS, CDR2 YYNGEE. CDR3 amino acids: CASSVPSGGAYNEQFF. CDR3 bases: TGTGCCAGCAGCGTACCCAGCGGGGGGGCCTACAATGAGCAGTTCTTC.

This chain connects TRBV28 to TRBJ1-2, with D possibly being TRBD1 (5 bases). This CDR3 spans 15 amino acids. V dropped 4 bases and J dropped 8 bases, with 20 bases sitting between them. Germline V CDR1 and CDR2: MDHEN, SYDVKM. CDR3 sequence (DNA): TGTGCCAGCAGTTCCGTAGGAGGGGTAAACCGGGGCTACACCTTC. Translation gives CASSSVGGVNRGYTF.

V and J are TRBV7-9 and TRBJ1-1, with TRBD1 matching 10 bases. The germline V gene has CDR1 SEHNR and CDR2 FQNEAQ (reference sequence). V shed 6 bases and J 11 bases; nucleotides not matched to a gene: 3. The CDR3 runs 11 residues. Here the CDR3 reads CASSRTGGAFF. CDR3 DNA sequence: TGTGCCAGCAGTCGGACAGGGGGTGCTTTCTTT.

The chain joins TRBV7-9 to TRBJ2-2, with D unclear. The CDR3 extends over 13 amino acids. V was shortened by 5 bases and J by 4 bases, with 8 bases between the two germline ends. Germline CDR1 reads SEHNR; CDR2 reads FQNEAQ (reference sequence). CDR3 in amino acids: CASSQLSTGELFF. The CDR3 coding sequence is TGTGCCAGCAGCCAGTTGAGCACCGGGGAGCTGTTTTTT. Based on the CDR3 plus reference TRBV7-9 and TRBJ2-2, the full variable domain is DTGVSQNPRHKITKRGQNVTFRCDPISEHNRLYWYRQTLGQGPEFLTYFQNEAQLEKSRLLSDRFSAERPKGSFSTLEIQRTEQGDSAMYLCASSQLSTGELFFGEGSRLTVL.

The rearrangement uses TRBV6-1 and TRBJ1-1, with a tentative D call TRBD1 (6 bases). CDR1 is MNHNS, CDR2 SASEGT, per germline. This CDR3 has 15 amino acids. The ends were cut back, 2 bases at V and 2 bases at J, with 12 bases in the middle. The DNA of the CDR3 is TGTGCCAGCAGTGAATTGGGGGGGGGCAACACTGAAGCTTTCTTT. Amino acids: CASSELGGGNTEAFF.

The rearrangement uses TRBV5-5 and TRBJ2-2; the D is unclear. In germline, CDR1 is SGHKS, CDR2 YYEKEE (reference sequence). Trimming left V 2 bases short and J 6 bases short, with 5 bases between. The CDR3 extends over 12 amino acids. DNA for the CDR3: TGTGCCAGCAGCTTAATAGCCGGGGAGCTGTTTTTT. Protein product: CASSLIAGELFF.

The chain recombines TRBV6-4 with TRBJ1-2; TRBD1 is a possible D gene (5 bases). V was trimmed by 4 bases and J by 13 bases, leaving 16 bases between them. CDR1 and CDR2 from the germline V gene are MRHNA and SNTAGT. This CDR3 spans 12 amino acids. In DNA, the CDR3 is TGTGCCAGCAGTGGGGTTTCGGGGCCGATCACCTTC. This translates into CASSGVSGPITF.

The chain couples TRBV11-3 to TRBJ2-1; D might be TRBD1 or TRBD2, each matching 6 bases. The CDR3 is 17 amino acids. Germline CDR1 is SGHNT and CDR2 is YENEEA. V was cut by 3 bases and J by 2 bases, with 17 bases left in between. The CDR3 sequence is CASSFRGDGGAYNEQFF. CDR3 sequence (DNA): TGTGCCAGCAGCTTCAGAGGGGACGGGGGCGCCTACAATGAGCAGTTCTTC.

The chain links TRBV5-1 to TRBJ1-6; D is perhaps TRBD1 (5 bases). Germline assignment: CDR1 SGHRS and CDR2 YFSETQ. V lost 5 bases to trimming and J lost 10 bases, with 13 bases between them. This CDR3 comprises 13 residues. The CDR3 DNA is TGCGCCAGCAGGGGCAGGGAAACCTCACCCCTCCACTTT. Translated, it gives CASRGRETSPLHF.

This chain connects TRBV10-3 to TRBJ2-5; D is ambiguous. The germline V and J ends were trimmed by 0 bases and 1 base, with 6 bases remaining between them. CDR1 and CDR2 (germline): ENHRY, SYGVKD. CDR3 length: 14 amino acids. CDR3 sequence: CAISESRTQETQYF. CDR3 nucleotide sequence: TGTGCCATCAGTGAGTCGAGGACCCAAGAGACCCAGTACTTC.

The V gene is TRBV27, the J gene TRBJ1-5; the match to TRBD1 covers 8 bases. The V gene end was trimmed by 5 bases and the J gene end by 0 bases; junction bases not matched to a gene: 15. CDR3 length: 19 residues. CDR1 and CDR2 (germline): MNHEY, SMNVEV (reference sequence). The CDR3 coding sequence is TGTGCCAGCAGTCCCTCAAGGCAGGGGGCAGCCTATAGCAATCAGCCCCAGCATTTT. Residues: CASSPSRQGAAYSNQPQHF.

The chain uses TRBV20-1 and TRBJ2-1; D ambiguous. The CDR3 extends over 10 amino acids. Between the trimmed V and J ends, which lost 5 bases and 5 bases, there was a span of 4 bases. Germline V lookup: CDR1 DFQATT, CDR2 SNEGSKA (reference sequence). CDR3 in amino acids: CSAFDNEQFF. CDR3 in DNA: TGCAGTGCTTTCGACAATGAGCAGTTCTTC.

The genes are TRBV30 and TRBJ2-1; 10 nucleotides match TRBD2. Germline CDR1 reads GTSNPN; CDR2 reads SVGIG (reference sequence). This CDR3 has 15 amino acids. After removal of 0 bases from V and 4 bases from J, the junction contained 3 bases not matched to a gene. CDR3 sequence (DNA): TGTGCCTGGAGTGTACTTAGCGGGAGGTACAATGAGCAGTTCTTC. Amino acids: CAWSVLSGRYNEQFF.

This chain uses TRBV5-6 with TRBJ1-1; D is undetermined. The V end was cut by 0 bases, the J end by 5 bases, with 8 bases between. The CDR3 loop spans 13 amino acids. The germline CDR1 and CDR2 sequences are SGHDT and YYEEEE. CDR3 DNA: TGTGCCAGCAGCTTGGCCGGAGCTACTGAAGCTTTCTTT. Translation gives CASSLAGATEAFF.

The V gene is TRBV12-3 or TRBV12-4, the J gene TRBJ1-4; D call uncertain. Trimming removed 5 bases from V and 4 bases from J, with 5 bases in between. CDR3 length equals 12 residues. This chain's CDR3 is CASSRGNEKLFF. CDR3 DNA sequence: TGTGCCAGCAGTCGGGGTAATGAAAAACTGTTTTTT.

The genes are TRBV19 and TRBJ2-7; D may be TRBD2 (5 bases). Germline CDR1 LNHDA, CDR2 SQIVND (reference sequence). Deletions cut 11 bases from V and 3 bases from J, with 17 bases between. The length of the CDR3 is 13 residues. CDR3 residues: CAEKQMGDYEQYF. The CDR3 nucleotides read TGTGCCGAGAAGCAAATGGGAGACTACGAGCAGTACTTC.

This chain connects TRBV7-6 to TRBJ2-7, with a tentative D call TRBD2 (5 bases). In germline, CDR1 is SGHVS, CDR2 FNYEAQ. This CDR3 is built from 13 residues. Trimming cost V 0 bases and J 3 bases, with 6 bases left between them. CDR3 loop: CASSLAGVYEQYF. The CDR3 nucleotides are TGTGCCAGCAGCTTAGCGGGAGTCTACGAGCAGTACTTC.